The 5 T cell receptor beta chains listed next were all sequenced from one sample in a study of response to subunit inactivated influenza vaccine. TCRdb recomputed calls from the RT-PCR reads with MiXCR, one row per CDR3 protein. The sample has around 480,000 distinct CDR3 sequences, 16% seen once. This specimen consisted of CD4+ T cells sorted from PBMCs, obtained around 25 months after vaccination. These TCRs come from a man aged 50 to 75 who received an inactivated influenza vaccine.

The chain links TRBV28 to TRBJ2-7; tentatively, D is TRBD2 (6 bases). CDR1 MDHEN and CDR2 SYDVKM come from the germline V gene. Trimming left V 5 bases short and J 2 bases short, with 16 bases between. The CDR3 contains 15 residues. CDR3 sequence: CASSVAERVTYEQYF. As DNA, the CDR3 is TGTGCCAGCAGTGTAGCGGAAAGGGTCACCTACGAGCAGTACTTC.

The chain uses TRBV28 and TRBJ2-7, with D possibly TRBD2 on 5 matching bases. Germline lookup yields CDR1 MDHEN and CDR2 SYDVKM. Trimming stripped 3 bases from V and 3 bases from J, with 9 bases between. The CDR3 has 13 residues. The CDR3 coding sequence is TGTGCCAGCAGTTTCGGGGTTTTCTACGAGCAGTACTTC. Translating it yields CASSFGVFYEQYF.

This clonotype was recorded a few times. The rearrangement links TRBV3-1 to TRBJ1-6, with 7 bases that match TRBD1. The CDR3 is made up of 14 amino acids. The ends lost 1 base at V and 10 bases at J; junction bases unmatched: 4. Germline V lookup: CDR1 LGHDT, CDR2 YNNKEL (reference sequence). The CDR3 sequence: CASSQGQGGSPLHF. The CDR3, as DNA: TGTGCCAGCAGCCAAGGACAGGGTGGATCACCCCTCCACTTT.

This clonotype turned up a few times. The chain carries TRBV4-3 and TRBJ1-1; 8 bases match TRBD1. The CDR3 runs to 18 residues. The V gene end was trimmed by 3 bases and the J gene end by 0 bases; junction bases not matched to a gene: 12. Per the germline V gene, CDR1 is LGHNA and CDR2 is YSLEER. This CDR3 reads CASSHYQGAQTMNTEAFF. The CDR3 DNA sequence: TGCGCCAGCAGCCATTATCAGGGGGCCCAAACTATGAACACTGAAGCTTTCTTT.

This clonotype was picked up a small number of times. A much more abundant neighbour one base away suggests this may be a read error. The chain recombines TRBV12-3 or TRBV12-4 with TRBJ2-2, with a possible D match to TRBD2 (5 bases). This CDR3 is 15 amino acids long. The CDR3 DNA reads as TGTGCCAGCAGTTTAATGGCGGAGAACACCGGGGAGCTGGTTTTT. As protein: CASSLMAENTGELVF.